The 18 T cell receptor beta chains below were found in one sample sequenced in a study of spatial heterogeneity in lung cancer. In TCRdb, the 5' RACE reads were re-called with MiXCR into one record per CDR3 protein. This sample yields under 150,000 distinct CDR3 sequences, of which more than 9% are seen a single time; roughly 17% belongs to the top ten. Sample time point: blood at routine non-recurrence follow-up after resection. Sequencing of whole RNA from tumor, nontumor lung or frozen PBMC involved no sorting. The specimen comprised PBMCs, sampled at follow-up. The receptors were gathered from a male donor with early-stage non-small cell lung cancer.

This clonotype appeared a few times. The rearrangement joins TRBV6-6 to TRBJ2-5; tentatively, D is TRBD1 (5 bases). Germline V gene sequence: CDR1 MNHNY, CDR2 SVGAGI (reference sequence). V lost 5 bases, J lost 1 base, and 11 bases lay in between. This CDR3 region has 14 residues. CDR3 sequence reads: CASSTRRAQETQYF. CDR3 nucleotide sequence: TGTGCCAGCAGTACCCGCAGGGCCCAAGAGACCCAGTACTTC.

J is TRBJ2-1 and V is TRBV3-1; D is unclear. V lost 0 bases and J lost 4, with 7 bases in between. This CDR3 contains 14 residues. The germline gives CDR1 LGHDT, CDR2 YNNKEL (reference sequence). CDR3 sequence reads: CASSQDLPYNEQFF. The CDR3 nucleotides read TGTGCCAGCAGCCAAGATCTTCCGTACAATGAGCAGTTCTTC.

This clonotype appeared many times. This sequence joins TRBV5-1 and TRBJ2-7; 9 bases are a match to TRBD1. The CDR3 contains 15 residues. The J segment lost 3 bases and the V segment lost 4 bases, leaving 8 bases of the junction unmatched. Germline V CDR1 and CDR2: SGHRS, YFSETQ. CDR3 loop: CASSPRQGEGYEQYF. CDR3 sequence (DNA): TGCGCCAGCAGCCCACGACAGGGGGAAGGCTACGAGCAGTACTTC.

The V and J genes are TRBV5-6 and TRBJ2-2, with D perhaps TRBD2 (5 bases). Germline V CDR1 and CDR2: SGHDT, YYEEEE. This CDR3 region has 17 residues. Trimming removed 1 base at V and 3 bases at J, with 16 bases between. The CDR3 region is CASSLIAGPRYTGELFF. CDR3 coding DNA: TGTGCCAGCAGCTTGATTGCGGGCCCGAGGTACACCGGGGAGCTGTTTTTT.

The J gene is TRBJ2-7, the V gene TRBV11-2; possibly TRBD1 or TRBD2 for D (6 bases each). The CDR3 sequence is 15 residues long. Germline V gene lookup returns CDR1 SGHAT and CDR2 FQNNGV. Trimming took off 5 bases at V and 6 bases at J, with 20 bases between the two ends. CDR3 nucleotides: TGTGCCAGCAGCCCCGGACGGGGGCAAAGCATCGAGCAGTACTTC. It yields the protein CASSPGRGQSIEQYF. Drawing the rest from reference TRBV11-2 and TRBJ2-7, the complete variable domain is EAGVAQSPRYKIIEKRQSVAFWCNPISGHATLYWYQQILGQGPKLLIQFQNNGVVDDSQLPKDRFSAERLKGVDSTLKIQPAKLEDSAVYLCASSPGRGQSIEQYFGPGTRLTVT.

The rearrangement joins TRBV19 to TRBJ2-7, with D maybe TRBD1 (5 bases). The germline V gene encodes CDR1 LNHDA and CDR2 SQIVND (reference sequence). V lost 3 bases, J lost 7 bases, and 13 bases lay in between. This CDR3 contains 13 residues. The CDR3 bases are TGTGCCAGTAGTATTCAGGCAGGGTGGGAGCAGTACTTC. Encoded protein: CASSIQAGWEQYF.

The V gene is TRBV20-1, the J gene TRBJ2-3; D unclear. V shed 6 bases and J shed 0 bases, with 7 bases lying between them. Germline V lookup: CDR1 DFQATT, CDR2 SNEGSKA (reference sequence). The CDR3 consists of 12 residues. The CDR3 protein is CSAVFSTDTQYF. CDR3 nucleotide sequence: TGCAGTGCGGTCTTTAGCACAGATACGCAGTATTTT.

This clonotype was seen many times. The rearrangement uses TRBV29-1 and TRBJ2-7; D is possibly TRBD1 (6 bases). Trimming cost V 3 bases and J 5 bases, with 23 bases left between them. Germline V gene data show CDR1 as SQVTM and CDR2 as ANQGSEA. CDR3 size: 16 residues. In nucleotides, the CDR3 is TGCAGCGTTGAGGTTCTCAGGGACACCATCATCCACGAGCAGTACTTC. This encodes CSVEVLRDTIIHEQYF.

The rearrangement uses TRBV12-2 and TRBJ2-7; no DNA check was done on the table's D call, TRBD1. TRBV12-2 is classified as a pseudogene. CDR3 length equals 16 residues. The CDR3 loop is CASRLGEQVRDYEQYF. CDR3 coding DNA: TGTGCAAGTCGCTTAGGGGAACAGGTCAGGGACTACGAGCAGTACTTC.

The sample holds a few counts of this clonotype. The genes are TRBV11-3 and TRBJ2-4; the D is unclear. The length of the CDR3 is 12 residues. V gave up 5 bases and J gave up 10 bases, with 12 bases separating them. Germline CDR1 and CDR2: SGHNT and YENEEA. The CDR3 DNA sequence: TGTGCCAGCAGCGTCTCCACATTTATTCAGTACTTC. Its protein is CASSVSTFIQYF.

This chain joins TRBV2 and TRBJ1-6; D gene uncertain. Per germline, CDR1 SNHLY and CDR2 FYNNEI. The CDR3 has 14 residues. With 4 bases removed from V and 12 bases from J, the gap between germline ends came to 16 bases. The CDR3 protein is CASSVSAREVPLHF. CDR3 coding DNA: TGTGCCAGCAGTGTCTCGGCGAGGGAAGTACCCCTCCACTTT. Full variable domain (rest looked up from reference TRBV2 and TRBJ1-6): EPEVTQTPSHQVTQMGQEVILRCVPISNHLYFYWYRQILGQKVEFLVSFYNNEISEKSEIFDDQFSVERPDGSNFTLKIRSTKLEDSAMYFCASSVSAREVPLHFGNGTRLTVT.

This CDR3 reads CSARDGVGSPLHF. The CDR3 nucleotides read TGCAGTGCTAGAGACGGAGTCGGATCACCCCTCCACTTT. The chain combines TRBV20-1 with TRBJ1-6; D is undetermined. The V end lost 0 bases, the J end lost 10 bases, and 10 bases lay between the germline ends. Germline V CDR1 and CDR2: DFQATT, SNEGSKA (reference sequence). The CDR3 runs 13 residues.

The chain's CDR3 is CASSEGGANVLTF. In DNA, the CDR3 is TGCGCCAGCAGCGAAGGGGGGGCCAACGTCCTGACTTTC. The chain links TRBV10-1 to TRBJ2-6; no clear D gene. V was shortened by 6 bases and J by 4 bases, with 7 bases between the two germline ends. CDR3 length equals 13 residues. Germline CDR1 reads WNHNN; CDR2 reads SYGVQD (reference sequence).

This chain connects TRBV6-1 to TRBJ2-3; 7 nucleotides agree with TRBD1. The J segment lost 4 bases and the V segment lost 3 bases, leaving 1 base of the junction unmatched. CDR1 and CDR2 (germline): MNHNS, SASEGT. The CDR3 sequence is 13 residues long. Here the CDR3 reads CASSDGQADTQYF. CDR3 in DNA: TGTGCCAGCAGTGACGGACAGGCAGATACGCAGTATTTT.

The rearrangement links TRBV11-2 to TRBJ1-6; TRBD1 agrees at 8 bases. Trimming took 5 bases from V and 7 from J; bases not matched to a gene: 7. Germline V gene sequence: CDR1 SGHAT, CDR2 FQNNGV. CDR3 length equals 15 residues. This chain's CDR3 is CASSPRAGGNSPLHF. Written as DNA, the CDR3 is TGTGCCAGCAGCCCCAGGGCAGGGGGCAATTCACCCCTCCACTTT.

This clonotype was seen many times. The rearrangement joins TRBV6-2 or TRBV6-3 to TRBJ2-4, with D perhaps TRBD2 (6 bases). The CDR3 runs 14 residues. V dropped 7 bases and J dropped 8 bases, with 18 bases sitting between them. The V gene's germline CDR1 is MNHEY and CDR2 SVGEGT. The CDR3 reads CASTPTRSVDIQYF. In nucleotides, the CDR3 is TGTGCCAGCACCCCGACTAGGAGTGTGGACATTCAGTACTTC.

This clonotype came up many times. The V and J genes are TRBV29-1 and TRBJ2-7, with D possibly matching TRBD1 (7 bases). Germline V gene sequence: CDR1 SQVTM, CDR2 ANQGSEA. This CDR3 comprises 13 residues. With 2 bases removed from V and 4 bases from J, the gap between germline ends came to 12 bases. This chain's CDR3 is CSVELQGGYEQYF. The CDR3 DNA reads TGCAGCGTTGAACTCCAGGGGGGTTACGAGCAGTACTTC.

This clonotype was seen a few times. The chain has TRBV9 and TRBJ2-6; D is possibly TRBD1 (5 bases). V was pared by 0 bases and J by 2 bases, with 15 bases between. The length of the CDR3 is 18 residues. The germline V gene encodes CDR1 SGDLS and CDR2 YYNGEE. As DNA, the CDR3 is TGTGCCAGCAGCGTAGGGGGCTCACTCCGGGCTGGGGCCAACGTCCTGACTTTC. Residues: CASSVGGSLRAGANVLTF.